This is a list of T cell receptor beta chains from one sample in a study of neurological immune-mediated disorders. TCRdb fed the 5' RACE reads into MiXCR, producing one record per CDR3 protein. Among under 85,000 distinct CDR3 sequences listed, over 9% were seen once. Sample: PBMCs. These receptors were obtained from a man between 40 and 49 years old in good health. The conserved cysteine and the conserved F or W are not part of the CDR3 here. The D gene is left open where the match is weak.

cdr3_aa d_call v_call
ASSARGGPYGYT . TRBV9
AISGTSGGETQY TRBD2 TRBV10-3
ASSELGGGATDTQY TRBD2 TRBV10-2
ASSHGEKGTQY . TRBV4-2
SVEDRSRLNSYEQY . TRBV29-1
ASRGLYTEAF . TRBV28
ASSLTPSTDTQY . TRBV7-3
ASSQNRRQETQY . TRBV11-2
AALPAANYGYT . TRBV10-3
ASSPPRDSEAF TRBD1 TRBV9
ATSRDRTEQF . TRBV15
ASSPRLAGVPAHYNEQF TRBD2 TRBV12-3/TRBV12-4
SARDSNSVEETQY . TRBV20-1
ASSPPQGYEQY TRBD1 TRBV3-1
ASSFLIGQPQH . TRBV12-3/TRBV12-4
SARLAGSGEQF TRBD2 TRBV20-1
ASSYGGFTYEQY . TRBV6-6
ASSLGQGAPGEQF TRBD1 TRBV3-1
ASSPTGSTDTQY TRBD1 TRBV7-6
ASSQRGVSDTQY . TRBV3-1
ASSPGQGNEQF TRBD1 TRBV12-3/TRBV12-4
ASRHTSGYEQY TRBD2 TRBV3-1
ASSLDGGPQETQY . TRBV7-2
ASSFLSGEQF . TRBV6-5
ASSRRDAGVGDEQY TRBD2 TRBV3-1
ASSVGFTGELF . TRBV9
ASSLTPLLGDRGKLSGANVLT TRBD1 TRBV28
ASSLGQGFTEAF TRBD1 TRBV5-1
ATRTGFQETQY TRBD1 TRBV25-1
ASKAGELF . TRBV6-2/TRBV6-3
ASSVGGARYNEQF . TRBV9
ASSSSSFDRGRIEDVLT TRBD1 TRBV7-9
AISEDREGSYEQY TRBD1 TRBV10-3
SAWPGQGGNEQY TRBD1 TRBV20-1
ASSPPQNTEAF . TRBV13
ASSLWTSGGNNEQF TRBD2 TRBV5-8
ASSPFRGAGELF . TRBV5-6
ANSPLESTETGTYNEQF TRBD1 TRBV7-8
ASSFGPSNTEAF . TRBV5-1
ASSLEQGKMRTQY . TRBV5-6
ASSVEYEQY . TRBV25-1